Sequencing of this T cell receptor beta chain was carried out in a study of shared clonotypes between healthy human individuals. The assay was immunoSEQ multiplex PCR, and TCRdb's table has in-frame clones only and misses some. The table lists some 2.1 million clones, 85% to 95% of them singletons. The germline CDR1 and CDR2 sequences are SGHAT and FQNNGV. The length of the CDR3 is 19 residues. After removal of 2 bases from V and 0 bases from J, the junction contained 14 bases not matched to a gene. The sequence was obtained from a man aged 18 to 35 in good health. Source material: naive CD4+ T cells sorted from blood. Subset in this sample: CD45RA+ positively selected. This chain joins TRBV11-2 and TRBJ2-3; 7 bases match TRBD2. The CDR3 DNA sequence: TGTGCCAGCAGCTTATCCCTAGCGGCGACGACCCTGAGCACAGATACGCAGTATTTT. As protein: CASSLSLAATTLSTDTQYF.